This paragraph covers one T cell receptor beta chain sequence. Each sorted fraction was over 95% pure. This record comes from a study of beta chain features in type 1 diabetes. Whole-study context: Healthy donors and patients showed comparable age, gender and cell yields.

The investigators reverse transcribed all of the isolated RNA, so they sequenced expressed TCRB transcripts. Libraries were prepared by immunoSEQ multiplex PCR; TCRdb keeps only in-frame clonotypes and omits some of them. The table records about 230,000 clones, roughly 9.6% of them present only once. The source of this sequence is a woman in her late teens or twenties in good health. The sample taken for sequencing was naive CD4+ T cells from blood.

DNA for the CDR3: TGTGCCAGCAGCCAAGGAACAGGAGAATACTATGGCTACACCTTC. This codes for CASSQGTGEYYGYTF. The chain is built from TRBV14 and TRBJ1-2, with D tentatively TRBD1 (5 bases). The CDR3 totals 15 residues. V gave up 1 base and J gave up 3 bases, with 12 bases separating them. Germline-derived CDR1 and CDR2 are SGHDN and FVKESK.